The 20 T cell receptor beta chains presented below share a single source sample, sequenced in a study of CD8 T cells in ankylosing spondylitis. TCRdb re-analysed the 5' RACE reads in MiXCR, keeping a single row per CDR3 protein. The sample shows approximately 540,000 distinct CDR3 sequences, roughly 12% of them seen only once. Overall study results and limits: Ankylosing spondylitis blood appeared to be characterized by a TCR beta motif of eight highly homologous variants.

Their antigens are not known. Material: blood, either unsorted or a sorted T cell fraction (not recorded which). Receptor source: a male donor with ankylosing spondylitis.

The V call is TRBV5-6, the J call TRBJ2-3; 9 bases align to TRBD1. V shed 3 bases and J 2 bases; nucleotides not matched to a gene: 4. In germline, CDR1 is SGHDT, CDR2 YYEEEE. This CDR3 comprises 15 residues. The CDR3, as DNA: TGTGCCAGCAGCTACCGGGACAGGGTCACAGATACGCAGTATTTT. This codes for CASSYRDRVTDTQYF.

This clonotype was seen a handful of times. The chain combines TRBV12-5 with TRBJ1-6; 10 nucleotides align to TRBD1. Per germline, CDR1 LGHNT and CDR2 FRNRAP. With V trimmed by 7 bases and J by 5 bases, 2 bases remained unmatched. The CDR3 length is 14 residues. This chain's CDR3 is CASAGTGDNSPLHF. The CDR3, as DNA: TGTGCTAGTGCTGGGACAGGGGATAATTCACCCCTCCACTTT. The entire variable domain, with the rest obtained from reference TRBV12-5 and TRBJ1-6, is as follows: DARVTQTPRHKVTEMGQEVTMRCQPILGHNTVFWYRQTMMQGLELLAYFRNRAPLDDSGMPKDRFSAEMPDATLATLKIQPSEPRDSAVYFCASAGTGDNSPLHFGNGTRLTVT.

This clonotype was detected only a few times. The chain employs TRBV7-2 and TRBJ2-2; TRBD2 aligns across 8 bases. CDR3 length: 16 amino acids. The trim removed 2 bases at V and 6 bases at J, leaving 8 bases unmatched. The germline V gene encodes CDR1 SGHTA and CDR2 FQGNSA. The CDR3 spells CASSLIGRAGAGELFF. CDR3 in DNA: TGTGCCAGCAGCTTAATCGGGAGGGCCGGTGCCGGGGAGCTGTTTTTT.

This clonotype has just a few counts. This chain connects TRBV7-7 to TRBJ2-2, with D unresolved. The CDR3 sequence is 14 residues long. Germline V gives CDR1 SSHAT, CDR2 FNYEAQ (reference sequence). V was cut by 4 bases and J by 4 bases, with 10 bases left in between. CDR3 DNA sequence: TGTGCCAGCAGCTCCTCCCCTTTCACCGGGGAGCTGTTTTTT. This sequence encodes CASSSSPFTGELFF. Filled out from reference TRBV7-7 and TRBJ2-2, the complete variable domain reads GAGVSQSPRYKVTKRGQDVTLRCDPISSHATLYWYQQALGQGPEFLTYFNYEAQPDKSGLPSDRFSAERPEGSISTLTIQRTEQRDSAMYRCASSSSPFTGELFFGEGSRLTVL.

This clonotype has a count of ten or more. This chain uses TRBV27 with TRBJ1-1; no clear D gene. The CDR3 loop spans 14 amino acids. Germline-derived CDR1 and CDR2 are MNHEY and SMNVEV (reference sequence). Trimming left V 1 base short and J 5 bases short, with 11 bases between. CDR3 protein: CASSLLSGRTEAFF. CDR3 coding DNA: TGTGCCAGCAGTTTATTGTCCGGGAGGACTGAAGCTTTCTTT.

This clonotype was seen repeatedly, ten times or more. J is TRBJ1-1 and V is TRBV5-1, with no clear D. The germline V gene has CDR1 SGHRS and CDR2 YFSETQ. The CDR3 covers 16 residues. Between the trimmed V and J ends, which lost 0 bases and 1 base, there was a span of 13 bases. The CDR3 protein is CASSLAIFQKNTEAFF. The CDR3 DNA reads TGCGCCAGCAGCTTGGCTATCTTCCAGAAGAACACTGAAGCTTTCTTT.

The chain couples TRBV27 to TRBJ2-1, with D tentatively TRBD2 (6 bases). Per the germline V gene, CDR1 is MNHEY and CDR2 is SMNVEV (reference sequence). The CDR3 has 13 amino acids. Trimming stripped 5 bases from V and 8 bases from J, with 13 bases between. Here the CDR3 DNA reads TGTGCCAGCAGTGAAATGTCGGGGGATGAGCAGTTCTTC. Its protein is CASSEMSGDEQFF.

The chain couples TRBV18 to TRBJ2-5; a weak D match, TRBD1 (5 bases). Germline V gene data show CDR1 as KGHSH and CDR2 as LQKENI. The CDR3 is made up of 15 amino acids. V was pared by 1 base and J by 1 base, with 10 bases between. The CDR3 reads CASSPLDTTQETQYF. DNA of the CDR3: TGTGCCAGCTCACCACTGGACACCACCCAAGAGACCCAGTACTTC.

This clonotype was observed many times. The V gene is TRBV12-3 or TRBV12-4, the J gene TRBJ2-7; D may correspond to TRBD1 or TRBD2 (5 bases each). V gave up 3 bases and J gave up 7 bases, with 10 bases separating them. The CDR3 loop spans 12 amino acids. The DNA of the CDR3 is TGTGCCAGCAGTTTTCTGGGACGGGAGCAGTACGTC. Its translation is CASSFLGREQYV.

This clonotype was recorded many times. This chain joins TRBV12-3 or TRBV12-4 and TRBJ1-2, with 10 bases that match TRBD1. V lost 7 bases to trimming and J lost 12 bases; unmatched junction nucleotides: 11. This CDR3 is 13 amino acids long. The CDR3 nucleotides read TGTGCCAGCACCCCGACAGGGGGCGCGGTCAACACCTTC. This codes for CASTPTGGAVNTF.

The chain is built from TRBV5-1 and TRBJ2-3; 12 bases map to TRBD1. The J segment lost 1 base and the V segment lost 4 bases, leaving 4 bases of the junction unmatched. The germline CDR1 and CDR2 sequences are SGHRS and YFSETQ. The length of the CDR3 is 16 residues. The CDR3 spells CASSGTGGLGTDTQYF. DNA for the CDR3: TGCGCCAGCAGCGGGACAGGGGGCTTAGGCACAGATACGCAGTATTTT.

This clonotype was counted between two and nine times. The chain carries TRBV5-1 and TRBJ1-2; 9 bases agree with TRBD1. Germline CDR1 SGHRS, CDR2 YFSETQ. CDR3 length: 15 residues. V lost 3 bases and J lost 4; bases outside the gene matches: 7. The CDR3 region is CASSSTGGGLYGYTF. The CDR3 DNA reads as TGCGCCAGCAGCTCCACAGGGGGCGGCCTCTATGGCTACACCTTC. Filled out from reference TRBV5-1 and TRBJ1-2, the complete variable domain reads KAGVTQTPRYLIKTRGQQVTLSCSPISGHRSVSWYQQTPGQGLQFLFEYFSETQRNKGNFPGRFSGRQFSNSRSEMNVSTLELGDSALYLCASSSTGGGLYGYTFGSGTRLTVV.

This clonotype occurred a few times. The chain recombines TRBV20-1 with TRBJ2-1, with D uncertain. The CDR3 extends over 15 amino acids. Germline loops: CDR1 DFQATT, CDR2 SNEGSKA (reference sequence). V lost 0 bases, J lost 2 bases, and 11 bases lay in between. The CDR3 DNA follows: TGCAGTGCTAGAGATGCGGCTAGTCCCTACAATGAGCAGTTCTTC. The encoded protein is CSARDAASPYNEQFF.

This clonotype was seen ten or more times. The CDR3 here is CASSLAYPRGETQYF. DNA of the CDR3: TGTGCCAGCAGCTTAGCCTACCCCCGGGGGGAGACCCAGTACTTC. This rearrangement joins TRBV7-2 to TRBJ2-5; a weak D match, TRBD2 (6 bases). The CDR3 extends over 15 amino acids. The germline CDR1 and CDR2 sequences are SGHTA and FQGNSA. V was pared by 0 bases and J by 5 bases, with 13 bases between.

The CDR3 is CAWSFEGEQFF. CDR3 coding DNA: TGTGCCTGGAGTTTCGAAGGTGAGCAGTTCTTC. This chain uses TRBV30 with TRBJ2-1, with unresolved D. This CDR3 has 11 residues. Germline assignment: CDR1 GTSNPN and CDR2 SVGIG (reference sequence). Trimming stripped 2 bases from V and 9 bases from J, with 8 bases between.

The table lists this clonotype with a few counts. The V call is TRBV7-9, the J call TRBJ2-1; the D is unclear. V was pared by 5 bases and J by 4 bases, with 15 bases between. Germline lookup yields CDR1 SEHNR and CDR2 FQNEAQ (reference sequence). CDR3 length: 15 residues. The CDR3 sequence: CASSPLVGTYNEQFF. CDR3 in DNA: TGTGCCAGCAGCCCCCTCGTCGGCACGTACAATGAGCAGTTCTTC.

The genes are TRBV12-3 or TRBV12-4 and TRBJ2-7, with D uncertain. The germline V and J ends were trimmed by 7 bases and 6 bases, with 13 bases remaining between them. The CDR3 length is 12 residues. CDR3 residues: CASTTAAGEQYF. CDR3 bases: TGTGCCAGCACCACGGCAGCCGGCGAGCAGTACTTC.

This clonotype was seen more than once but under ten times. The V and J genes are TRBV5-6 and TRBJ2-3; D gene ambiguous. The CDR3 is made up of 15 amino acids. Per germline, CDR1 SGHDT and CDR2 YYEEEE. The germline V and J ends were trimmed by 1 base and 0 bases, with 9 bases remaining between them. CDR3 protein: CASSLLLQSTDTQYF. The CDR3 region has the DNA TGTGCCAGCAGCTTGTTACTGCAGAGCACAGATACGCAGTATTTT.

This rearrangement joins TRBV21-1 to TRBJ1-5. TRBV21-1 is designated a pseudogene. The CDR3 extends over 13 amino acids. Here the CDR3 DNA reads TGTGCCAGCATGGGGCAAGAGGGCCAGCCCCAGCATTTT. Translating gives CASMGQEGQPQHF.

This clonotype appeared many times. The CDR3 reads CASSLDQATHNEQFF. Here the CDR3 DNA reads TGTGCCAGCAGCTTAGACCAGGCTACCCACAATGAGCAGTTCTTC. The chain uses TRBV7-2 and TRBJ2-1; no reliable D call. The CDR3 totals 15 residues. Between the trimmed V and J ends, which lost 1 base and 5 bases, there was a span of 12 bases. Germline V gives CDR1 SGHTA, CDR2 FQGNSA.